This T cell receptor (beta chain) comes out of a study of cytomegalovirus exposure and HLA in healthy donors. Study overall: Within the Caucasian-associated ancestry cluster were around 80% of the roughly 360 genotyped donors. Study observations and caveats: Within an earlier analysis, most TCR beta V segments proved productive either about 90% or about 30% of the time. In a later analysis, productive TCRs from donors in an Asian-associated ancestry cluster reportedly carried fewer N-insertions than the cohort mean.

The PCR ran on 60 Vbeta and 13 Jbeta primers. The assay was immunoSEQ multiplex PCR, and TCRdb's table has in-frame clones only and misses some. The data hold just over 150,000 clones, with approximately 85% observed a single time. The germline V gene has CDR1 SGHRS and CDR2 YFSETQ. The V gene end was trimmed by 4 bases and the J gene end by 7 bases; junction bases not matched to a gene: 16. This CDR3 has 17 amino acids. On this clone: The antigen is undetermined.

Sequenced: PBMCs. The receptor was derived from a man aged 18-30 years in good health and CMV-seropositive. The chain employs TRBV5-1 and TRBJ2-2; the match to TRBD2 covers 7 bases. The CDR3 is CASSPGASGAKDGELFF. CDR3 nucleotides: TGCGCCAGCAGCCCTGGCGCTAGCGGAGCCAAGGACGGGGAGCTGTTTTTT. Full variable domain (rest looked up from reference TRBV5-1 and TRBJ2-2): KAGVTQTPRYLIKTRGQQVTLSCSPISGHRSVSWYQQTPGQGLQFLFEYFSETQRNKGNFPGRFSGRQFSNSRSEMNVSTLELGDSALYLCASSPGASGAKDGELFFGEGSRLTVL.